The rows below give T cell receptor beta chains drawn from one sample of a study of human T cells and chemical hapten exposure. TCRdb itself ran the RACE reads through MiXCR, one entry per CDR3 protein. In the table there are under 130,000 distinct CDR3 sequences, under 40% of which are singletons. The sequencing here drew on whole blood, taken in connection with sensitization to the hapten diphenylcyclopropenone (DPC). The receptors here all came from a middle-aged man with alopecia areata. Some clones in this sample may be carry-over from other donors' samples. The CDR3 runs from the conserved cysteine through the conserved F or W. A D gene is named only where the DNA matches it firmly. Only some rows state a clone size, as once, few, many or a class for expanded clones.

v_gene: TRBV20-1
d_gene: TRBD2
abundance: -
j_gene: TRBJ2-5
CDR3nt: TGCAGTGCCAACGGGGACTTTGGGCTAGCGGGAGTGAGTCAAGAGACCCAGTACTTC
CDR3aa: CSANGDFGLAGVSQETQYF

v_gene: TRBV6-2/TRBV6-3
d_gene: TRBD2
abundance: few
j_gene: TRBJ2-1
CDR3nt: TGTGCCAGCGGTTTAGCGGGGGGCCCCTTCAATGAGCAGTTCTTC
CDR3aa: CASGLAGGPFNEQFF

v_gene: TRBV5-1
d_gene: -
abundance: -
j_gene: TRBJ2-4
CDR3nt: TGCGCCAGCAGCTCGGAGGGCAGTTGGATTCAGTACTTC
CDR3aa: CASSSEGSWIQYF

v_gene: TRBV7-9
d_gene: -
abundance: few
j_gene: TRBJ1-1
CDR3nt: TGTGCCAGCAGCTCTACGGGGGTTGAAGCTTTCTTT
CDR3aa: CASSSTGVEAFF

v_gene: TRBV6-5
d_gene: -
abundance: few
j_gene: TRBJ2-5
CDR3nt: TGTGCCAGCAGCCCAACTAAGCTGGGGGGCGCCGGGGAGACCCAGTACTTC
CDR3aa: CASSPTKLGGAGETQYF

v_gene: TRBV25-1
d_gene: -
abundance: -
j_gene: TRBJ1-1
CDR3nt: TGTGCCAGCAGTGAAACAGGTTACACTGAAGCTTTCTTT
CDR3aa: CASSETGYTEAFF

v_gene: TRBV11-2
d_gene: -
abundance: once
j_gene: TRBJ1-4
CDR3nt: TGTGCCAGCAGCTTAGCAGGGATGGAAAAACTGTTTTTT
CDR3aa: CASSLAGMEKLFF

v_gene: TRBV29-1
d_gene: -
abundance: once
j_gene: TRBJ1-1
CDR3nt: TGCAGCGCCGAGGAGGGGATGAACACTGAAGCTTTCTTT
CDR3aa: CSAEEGMNTEAFF

v_gene: TRBV3-1
d_gene: TRBD2
abundance: -
j_gene: TRBJ2-5
CDR3nt: TGTGCCAGCAGCCTCCGTGGGACTATCCAAGAGACCCAGTACTTC
CDR3aa: CASSLRGTIQETQYF

v_gene: TRBV5-1
d_gene: TRBD1
abundance: -
j_gene: TRBJ2-1
CDR3nt: TGCGCCAGCAGCTTGGGTGGACAGGGGGCGTTACATGAGCAGTTCTTC
CDR3aa: CASSLGGQGALHEQFF

v_gene: TRBV2
d_gene: -
abundance: -
j_gene: TRBJ2-3
CDR3nt: TGTGCCAGCAGTGAACCATCAGGGTACCGCGGAGCAGATACGCAGTATTTT
CDR3aa: CASSEPSGYRGADTQYF

v_gene: TRBV18
d_gene: TRBD2
abundance: few
j_gene: TRBJ2-5
CDR3nt: TGTGCCAGCTCATTAGCGGGACGAAACCCAGAGACCCAGTACTTC
CDR3aa: CASSLAGRNPETQYF

v_gene: TRBV20-1
d_gene: -
abundance: few
j_gene: TRBJ1-5
CDR3nt: TGCAGTGCTAGTAATAAGGGAAGGCATAGCAATCAGCCCCAGCATTTT
CDR3aa: CSASNKGRHSNQPQHF

v_gene: TRBV28
d_gene: -
abundance: -
j_gene: TRBJ1-1
CDR3nt: TGTGCCACCGCTGGACCGATGAACACTGAAGCTTTCTTT
CDR3aa: CATAGPMNTEAFF

v_gene: TRBV20-1
d_gene: TRBD2
abundance: few
j_gene: TRBJ2-1
CDR3nt: TGCAGTGCTATGAGCGGGAGGGCCAATGAGCAGTTCTTC
CDR3aa: CSAMSGRANEQFF

v_gene: TRBV29-1
d_gene: -
abundance: -
j_gene: TRBJ2-5
CDR3nt: TGCAGCGTTGATTCAGGGGCAGAGACCCAGTACTTC
CDR3aa: CSVDSGAETQYF

v_gene: TRBV7-9
d_gene: -
abundance: -
j_gene: TRBJ2-7
CDR3nt: TGTGCCAGCAGCCCCTCGGGGTCAAAAGGTAGAGGCGAGCAGTACTTC
CDR3aa: CASSPSGSKGRGEQYF

v_gene: TRBV7-2
d_gene: -
abundance: -
j_gene: TRBJ2-6
CDR3nt: TGTGCCAGCAGCTTAGTAACGGTTGGGGCCAACGTCCTGACTTTC
CDR3aa: CASSLVTVGANVLTF

v_gene: TRBV20-1
d_gene: -
abundance: few
j_gene: TRBJ2-3
CDR3nt: TGCAGTGCTAGAGAGACTAGCACAGATACGCAGTATTTT
CDR3aa: CSARETSTDTQYF

v_gene: TRBV24-1
d_gene: -
abundance: -
j_gene: TRBJ2-3
CDR3nt: TGTGCCACCAGTAATTTGTTGGATACGCAGTATTTT
CDR3aa: CATSNLLDTQYF

v_gene: TRBV11-3
d_gene: TRBD2
abundance: -
j_gene: TRBJ2-7
CDR3nt: TGTGCCAGCAGCTTTTCGTCGGGACTAAGTTACGAGCAGTACTTC
CDR3aa: CASSFSSGLSYEQYF

v_gene: TRBV4-1
d_gene: -
abundance: -
j_gene: TRBJ2-1
CDR3nt: TGCGCCAGCAGCCAAGTAGGGGTCGCAGGGCGGTTCTTC
CDR3aa: CASSQVGVAGRFF

v_gene: TRBV14
d_gene: -
abundance: few
j_gene: TRBJ1-3
CDR3nt: TGTGCCAGCAGCCTCTCCGACCGGTTTGACACCATATATTTT
CDR3aa: CASSLSDRFDTIYF

v_gene: TRBV5-1
d_gene: -
abundance: few
j_gene: TRBJ2-3
CDR3nt: TGCGCCAGCAGCTTGTCCGGGGGCCCCACAGATACGCAGTATTTT
CDR3aa: CASSLSGGPTDTQYF

v_gene: TRBV20-1
d_gene: -
abundance: -
j_gene: TRBJ1-1
CDR3nt: TGCAGTGCTAGACTTCTGGACTGGGGGCCCGAAGCTTTCTTT
CDR3aa: CSARLLDWGPEAFF

v_gene: TRBV28
d_gene: -
abundance: -
j_gene: TRBJ2-4
CDR3nt: TGTGCCAGCAGTTCGCTAGTCGTAGCCAAAAACATTCAGTACTTC
CDR3aa: CASSSLVVAKNIQYF

v_gene: TRBV3-1
d_gene: TRBD2
abundance: -
j_gene: TRBJ2-7
CDR3nt: TGTGCCAGCAGTTTTAGCGGGAGCCTCCGAGGCGAGCAGTACTTC
CDR3aa: CASSFSGSLRGEQYF

v_gene: TRBV28
d_gene: -
abundance: few
j_gene: TRBJ1-2
CDR3nt: TGTGCCAGCAGTTTAGACGTTGGGACATCCCTTGGCTACACCTTC
CDR3aa: CASSLDVGTSLGYTF

v_gene: TRBV6-2/TRBV6-3
d_gene: -
abundance: few
j_gene: TRBJ2-1
CDR3nt: TGTGCCAGCAGTACAACGTGGGGCGGGCAGTTCTTC
CDR3aa: CASSTTWGGQFF

v_gene: TRBV20-1
d_gene: TRBD2
abundance: -
j_gene: TRBJ2-3
CDR3nt: TGCAGTGCTGGAGGGCCAGCTAGCGGTAGCACAGATACGCAGTATTTT
CDR3aa: CSAGGPASGSTDTQYF

v_gene: TRBV7-2
d_gene: -
abundance: -
j_gene: TRBJ2-3
CDR3nt: TGTGCCAGCAGCTTATATGACGGGAGATCTAGCACAGATACGCAGTATTTT
CDR3aa: CASSLYDGRSSTDTQYF

v_gene: TRBV20-1
d_gene: -
abundance: -
j_gene: TRBJ2-5
CDR3nt: TGCAGTGCCGAGGGTCCCGACACCCCGTCGAAGACCCAGTACTTC
CDR3aa: CSAEGPDTPSKTQYF

v_gene: TRBV20-1
d_gene: TRBD1
abundance: -
j_gene: TRBJ2-7
CDR3nt: TGCAGTGCTCGGTCCGGGACAGGGGGTTACGAGCAGTACTTC
CDR3aa: CSARSGTGGYEQYF

v_gene: TRBV7-9
d_gene: TRBD1
abundance: few
j_gene: TRBJ1-5
CDR3nt: TGTGCCAGCAGCTTAACGACAGGGGGCCAGCAGCCCCAGCATTTT
CDR3aa: CASSLTTGGQQPQHF

v_gene: TRBV7-6
d_gene: TRBD2
abundance: few
j_gene: TRBJ2-1
CDR3nt: TGTGCCAGCAGCCGCCTAGCGGGAGGGATCAATGAGCAGTTCTTC
CDR3aa: CASSRLAGGINEQFF

v_gene: TRBV29-1
d_gene: TRBD2
abundance: few
j_gene: TRBJ2-3
CDR3nt: TGCAGCGTTGAGCGACTAGCGGGGCCCAGGGGTGGCGCGCAGTATTTT
CDR3aa: CSVERLAGPRGGAQYF

v_gene: TRBV13
d_gene: -
abundance: -
j_gene: TRBJ1-5
CDR3nt: TGTGCCAGCAGCCGTAAAGACACGGGTCAGCCCCAGCATTTT
CDR3aa: CASSRKDTGQPQHF

v_gene: TRBV10-3
d_gene: TRBD2
abundance: few
j_gene: TRBJ2-1
CDR3nt: TGTGCCACGCTAGCGGGAGAGGCGGATGAGCAGTTCTTC
CDR3aa: CATLAGEADEQFF

v_gene: TRBV3-1
d_gene: -
abundance: -
j_gene: TRBJ1-2
CDR3nt: TGTGCCAGCAGCCAAAGTCCTTTAGGTGGCTACACCTTC
CDR3aa: CASSQSPLGGYTF

v_gene: TRBV6-5
d_gene: -
abundance: -
j_gene: TRBJ2-3
CDR3nt: TGTGGCAGGGCTTGGCGGGGTCGCACAGATACGCAGTATTTT
CDR3aa: CGRAWRGRTDTQYF

v_gene: TRBV20-1
d_gene: -
abundance: few
j_gene: TRBJ1-5
CDR3nt: TGCAGTGCTAGTTCGGACGGCCGCAATCAGCCCCAGCATTTT
CDR3aa: CSASSDGRNQPQHF

v_gene: TRBV11-2
d_gene: TRBD1
abundance: few
j_gene: TRBJ2-7
CDR3nt: TGTGCCAGCAGCCCCCGGGACAGGGGGCGCGAGCAGTACTTC
CDR3aa: CASSPRDRGREQYF

v_gene: TRBV5-5
d_gene: -
abundance: -
j_gene: TRBJ1-2
CDR3nt: TGTGCCAGCAGCGCAGCCGGGACCGGGGAGAGCGACTACACCTTC
CDR3aa: CASSAAGTGESDYTF

v_gene: TRBV6-2/TRBV6-3
d_gene: TRBD2
abundance: few
j_gene: TRBJ2-1
CDR3nt: TGTGCCAGCAGTTACTCACCAGCGGGAGCCTACAATGAGCAGTTCTTC
CDR3aa: CASSYSPAGAYNEQFF

v_gene: TRBV28
d_gene: -
abundance: -
j_gene: TRBJ2-7
CDR3nt: TGTGCCAGCAGCACCGGGGAGTTACGCGACGAGCAGTACTTC
CDR3aa: CASSTGELRDEQYF

v_gene: TRBV28
d_gene: -
abundance: few
j_gene: TRBJ2-7
CDR3nt: TGTGCCAGCAGCGACAGTTTCTACGAGCAGTACTTC
CDR3aa: CASSDSFYEQYF

v_gene: TRBV29-1
d_gene: -
abundance: -
j_gene: TRBJ2-5
CDR3nt: TGCAGCGTTGACATAAACGGGGTTCAAGAGACCCAGTACTTC
CDR3aa: CSVDINGVQETQYF

v_gene: TRBV3-1
d_gene: -
abundance: -
j_gene: TRBJ1-4
CDR3nt: TGTGCCAGCAGCCGACCCAAGGAAAAACTGTTTTTT
CDR3aa: CASSRPKEKLFF

v_gene: TRBV20-1
d_gene: TRBD2
abundance: -
j_gene: TRBJ2-5
CDR3nt: TGCAGTGCTCAGAGACTAGCGGGAGTAGCCCAAGAGACCCAGTACTTC
CDR3aa: CSAQRLAGVAQETQYF

v_gene: TRBV29-1
d_gene: -
abundance: -
j_gene: TRBJ1-2
CDR3nt: TGCAGCGTTGAAGATTTCCGGGACGGCGATGGCTACACCTTC
CDR3aa: CSVEDFRDGDGYTF

v_gene: TRBV21-1
d_gene: -
abundance: few
j_gene: TRBJ2-3
CDR3nt: TGTGCCAGCAGCAAAGACGATAGCGGGATCACAGATACGCAGTATTTT
CDR3aa: CASSKDDSGITDTQYF

v_gene: TRBV7-2
d_gene: TRBD2
abundance: -
j_gene: TRBJ2-3
CDR3nt: TGTGCCAGCAGGACTAGCGGGTATACAGATACGCAGTATTTT
CDR3aa: CASRTSGYTDTQYF

v_gene: TRBV30
d_gene: TRBD2
abundance: few
j_gene: TRBJ2-7
CDR3nt: TGTGCCTGGAGTGTACTGGGGACTAGGTTCTTC
CDR3aa: CAWSVLGTRFF